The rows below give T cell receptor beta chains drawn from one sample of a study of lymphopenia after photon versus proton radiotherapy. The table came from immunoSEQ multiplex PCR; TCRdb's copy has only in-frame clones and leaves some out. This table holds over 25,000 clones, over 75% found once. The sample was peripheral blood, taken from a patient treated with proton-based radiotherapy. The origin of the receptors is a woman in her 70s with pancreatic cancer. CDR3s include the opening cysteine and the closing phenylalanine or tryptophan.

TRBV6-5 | CASSPGGRTNTEAFF
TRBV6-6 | CATQTSGSYEQYF
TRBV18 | CASSLGYSTDTQYF
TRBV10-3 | CAISAGMGPYGYTF
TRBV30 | CAWSVHAVEQYF
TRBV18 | CASSIPGADEQYF
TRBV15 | CATSLTGTGVETQYF
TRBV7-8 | CASSYKGNLVYNEQFF
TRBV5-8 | CASSSGRISTDTQYF
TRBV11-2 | CASSLVGLNNEQFF
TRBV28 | CAIAPLPGQGTNEQFF
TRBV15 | CATSRDHGTDTQYF
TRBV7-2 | CASSRQGGIQETQYF
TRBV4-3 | CASSQEIGRGNNQPQHF
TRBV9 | CASSPSVGENYGYTF
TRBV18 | CASSPLIVGNTEAFF
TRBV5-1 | CASSLTLQNTGNTIYF
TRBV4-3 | CASSQGGAGGGEQYF
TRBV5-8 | CASSLVPTLNEKLFF
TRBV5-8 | CASSLGLRATDTQYF
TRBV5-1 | CASTRLGTSGVYEQFF
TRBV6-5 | CASSRVQGGTEAFF
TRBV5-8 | CASSLAGRNEAFF
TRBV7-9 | CASSTVKPSGRYGGETQYF
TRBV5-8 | CASSLAGQPYGYTF
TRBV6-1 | CASSEQRQGQTEAFF